The clone carrying this T cell receptor (beta chain) was detected many times. The data belong to a study of T cells in Graves' hyperthyroidism and ophthalmopathy. Amplification of TCR beta CDR3 regions was performed using RNA transcripts as template. Initially, a first-round RT-PCR of the TCR CDR3 employed the HTBI primer set. TCRdb re-derived calls from the multiplex PCR reads in MiXCR, one entry per CDR3 protein. This sample has fewer than 650,000 distinct CDR3 sequences, with over 35% found just once. Germline assignment: CDR1 SGHRS and CDR2 YFSETQ. The CDR3 totals 18 residues. J gave up 2 bases and V 0 bases, and 10 bases lay outside the gene matches.

The sample taken for sequencing was peripheral blood or thyroid tissue (not recorded which). The rearrangement joins TRBV5-1 to TRBJ1-2; 10 bases map to TRBD1. The receptor was isolated from an adult woman with Graves' disease, either hyperthyroidism or ophthalmopathy (not recorded which). Written as DNA, the CDR3 is TGCGCCAGCAGCTTGGCTCCGGGACAGGGGATCGGCAACTATGGCTACACCTTC. Translated, it gives CASSLAPGQGIGNYGYTF.